The entry that follows covers one T cell receptor beta chain sequence. What it binds is unknown. Germline V gives CDR1 SGHTA, CDR2 FQGNSA. Trimming removed 6 bases at V and 1 base at J, with 21 bases between. CDR3 length: 17 amino acids. This specimen belongs to a study of shared clonotypes between healthy human individuals. Study-level findings and limits: Naive CD4 clonotypes were shared across a handful of donors at about 5.2%. The represented genetic and exposure-history diversity was limited by the small number of donors. Estimated richness was generally greater in naive than memory subsets.

Measured with immunoSEQ multiplex PCR; TCRdb has only the in-frame clones, and not every one. The repertoire includes over 1.4 million clones, approximately 97% of them detected once, and more than 0.9% sits in the top ten. The gene calls are TRBV7-2 and TRBJ1-1; perhaps TRBD1 as D (5 bases). The receptor was derived from a man younger than 45 in good health. The specimen was naive CD4+ T cells sorted from blood. The subset was: CD45RA+ positively selected. In DNA, the CDR3 is TGTGCCAGCAGTCAAAGGGCAGGGTGGTTTCCGAACACTGAAGCTTTCTTT. Translating it yields CASSQRAGWFPNTEAFF. The entire variable domain, with the rest obtained from reference TRBV7-2 and TRBJ1-1, is as follows: GAGVSQSPSNKVTEKGKDVELRCDPISGHTALYWYRQSLGQGLEFLIYFQGNSAPDKSGLPSDRFSAERTGGSVSTLTIQRTQQEDSAVYLCASSQRAGWFPNTEAFFGQGTRLTVV.